This TCR beta chain derives from a study of blood T cell repertoires in COVID-19. Study background: Acute and convalescent COVID-19 samples came from the United States, Italy and Spain. From T cells, B-cell-depleted T cells, or PBMCs came the material, which was cDNA or gDNA.

The V and J ends lost 0 bases and 7 bases respectively, with 13 bases between them. This CDR3 comprises 15 residues. Germline CDR1 and CDR2: LGHDT and YNNKEL (reference sequence). Authors' data handling: It was from reference gene primer amplification that nucleated cell counts were estimated. Data came from immunoSEQ multiplex PCR; TCRdb stores just in-frame clones and leaves some out. The V and J calls and the clone size are those of that table, but D and trimming were determined from the DNA. The sample holds approximately 160,000 clones; roughly 90% are singletons and the top ten take roughly a sixth.

This TCR came from a man aged 55 to 70 with active or convalescent COVID-19. The chain links TRBV3-1 (or the pseudogene TRBV3-2) to TRBJ1-5; a weak D match, TRBD1 (6 bases). The sample was peripheral blood. CDR3: CASSQDTGQGQPQHF. The CDR3 nucleotides read TGTGCCAGCAGCCAAGATACGGGACAAGGGCAGCCCCAGCATTTT.